Listed here are 22 T cell receptor beta chains from one sample, sequenced in a study of Graves' ophthalmopathy and Graves' hyperthyroidism. Transcripts of RNA were the source for amplifying TCR beta CDR3 regions. An opening RT-PCR round employed HTBI primers and preceded a second-round multiplex PCR. TCRdb reprocessed the multiplex PCR reads with MiXCR, giving one entry per CDR3 protein. This table holds about 500,000 distinct CDR3 sequences, under 15% found once. The sequencing sample was made of blood. These receptors were taken from a young woman with Graves' ophthalmopathy.

This clonotype was observed a few times. The chain has TRBV6-1 and TRBJ2-5; D possibly uses TRBD1 or TRBD2 (6 bases each). Germline V lookup: CDR1 MNHNS, CDR2 SASEGT. This CDR3 has 14 amino acids. V dropped 2 bases and J dropped 5 bases, with 12 bases sitting between them. The DNA for the CDR3 is TGTGCCAGCAGTGAACTAGGGGGGTGGGAGACCCAGTACTTC. It is translated as CASSELGGWETQYF.

This clonotype has just a few counts. The V call is TRBV30, the J call TRBJ2-7; D is uncertain. The length of the CDR3 is 12 residues. The germline V and J ends were trimmed by 2 bases and 0 bases, with 5 bases remaining between them. Germline CDR1 GTSNPN, CDR2 SVGIG (reference sequence). CDR3 protein: CAWSLDSYEQYF. In nucleotides, the CDR3 is TGTGCCTGGAGTCTCGACTCCTACGAGCAGTACTTC.

This clonotype was counted at least ten times. The chain uses TRBV6-5 and TRBJ1-5; D remains unclear. This CDR3 has 13 amino acids. Trimming pared 0 bases from V and 9 bases from J, leaving 9 bases between. In germline, CDR1 is MNHEY, CDR2 SVGAGI. CDR3 sequence reads: CASSYSLGRPQHF. The CDR3 DNA sequence: TGTGCCAGCAGTTACTCCCTGGGTCGGCCCCAGCATTTT.

The genes are TRBV6-2 or TRBV6-3 and TRBJ1-1, with 12 bases that match TRBD1. CDR3 length: 18 amino acids. J lost 2 bases, V lost 5 bases, and 12 bases had no gene match. In germline, CDR1 is MNHEY, CDR2 SVGEGT. DNA of the CDR3: TGTGCCAGCAGTCCCCCGGGACAGGGGGCGATATTTAACACTGAAGCTTTCTTT. Its translation is CASSPPGQGAIFNTEAFF.

At least ten counts were recorded for this clonotype. V and J are TRBV28 and TRBJ1-6; maybe TRBD1 (5 bases). The CDR3 runs 15 residues. Looked up from germline, CDR1 is MDHEN and CDR2 is SYDVKM. The ends were cut back, 3 bases at V and 8 bases at J, with 14 bases in the middle. The CDR3 nucleotides are TGTGCCAGCAGTTTTTCGGGACGGGGGGATTCACCCCTCCACTTT. It yields the protein CASSFSGRGDSPLHF.

This clonotype has a count of ten or more. The CDR3 here is CSARDRAWGQETQYF. DNA for the CDR3: TGCAGTGCTAGAGATCGAGCCTGGGGCCAAGAGACCCAGTACTTC. The V and J genes are TRBV20-1 and TRBJ2-5; unclear D gene. Germline CDR1 reads DFQATT; CDR2 reads SNEGSKA (reference sequence). Trimming left V 0 bases short and J 1 base short, with 12 bases between. The CDR3 contains 15 residues.

The chain has TRBV4-1 and TRBJ2-7; possibly TRBD2 for D (6 bases). V was trimmed by 1 base and J by 1 base, leaving 11 bases between them. The CDR3 totals 15 residues. In germline, CDR1 is MGHRA, CDR2 YSYEKL. As DNA, the CDR3 is TGCGCCAGCAGCCAAGGGGGGGAGTGGTCCTACGAGCAGTACTTC. This translates into CASSQGGEWSYEQYF.

This clonotype showed up many times. The J gene is TRBJ2-5, the V gene TRBV24-1; no reliable D call. The V and J ends lost 4 bases and 7 bases respectively, with 12 bases between them. The CDR3 is 13 amino acids. The germline CDR1 and CDR2 sequences are KGHDR and SFDVKD. CDR3 amino acids: CATSEPQAGTQYF. In DNA, the CDR3 is TGTGCCACCAGTGAACCGCAGGCAGGGACCCAGTACTTC.

This clonotype was recorded at least ten times. The chain uses TRBV19 and TRBJ1-5, with 7 bases aligning to TRBD1. CDR1 and CDR2 (germline): LNHDA, SQIVND (reference sequence). With V trimmed by 0 bases and J by 2 bases, 13 bases remained unmatched. This CDR3 is built from 19 residues. The CDR3 here is CASSIDRRQGGDGNQPQHF. CDR3 bases: TGTGCCAGTAGTATAGATCGAAGACAGGGAGGAGATGGCAATCAGCCCCAGCATTTT.

Points on this clonotype: Germline is not matched at one junction end, which may reflect a read error. V gene TRBV28 combines with J gene TRBJ1-2; D is unresolved. The CDR3 is made up of 15 amino acids. Germline V gives CDR1 MDHEN, CDR2 SYDVKM. Here the CDR3 DNA reads TGTGCCAGCAGTCAGTCTTCCACGGAAGAAGATGGTTACACCTTC. This sequence encodes CASSQSSTEEDGYTF.

This clonotype came up many times. CDR3: CASSYIQESSEQYF. The DNA for the CDR3 is TGTGCCAGCAGTTACATCCAGGAAAGTAGCGAGCAGTACTTC. J is TRBJ2-7 and V is TRBV6-5; no definite D call. Between the trimmed V and J ends, which lost 2 bases and 6 bases, there was a span of 14 bases. This CDR3 region has 14 residues. Per germline, CDR1 MNHEY and CDR2 SVGAGI.

This clonotype was seen many times. This chain links TRBV28 with TRBJ2-7; TRBD1 agrees at 11 bases. The J segment lost 1 base and the V segment lost 7 bases, leaving 6 bases of the junction unmatched. The germline CDR1 and CDR2 sequences are MDHEN and SYDVKM. The CDR3 totals 15 residues. CDR3 DNA sequence: TGTGCCAGCATAACGGGACAGGGGGGATCCTACGAGCAGTACTTC. It is translated as CASITGQGGSYEQYF.

With regard to this clonotype: A much larger clone sits a single nucleotide away, making a read error possible. The chain joins TRBV28 to TRBJ1-6, with a weak D call TRBD1 (5 bases). The CDR3 is 16 amino acids. The V gene's germline CDR1 is MDHEN and CDR2 SYDVKM. The CDR3 DNA reads TGTGCCAGCAGTCCTTCGACAGCACCTTATAATGCACCCCTCCACTTT. Its translation is CASSPSTAPYNAPLHF.

The V gene is TRBV18, the J gene TRBJ1-3; maybe TRBD1 (6 bases). The V and J ends lost 4 bases and 0 bases respectively, with 16 bases between them. The germline V gene encodes CDR1 KGHSH and CDR2 LQKENI. The length of the CDR3 is 17 residues. CDR3 nucleotide sequence: TGTGCCAGCTCACAAGTCCCAGGGGCCCTCTCTGGAAACACCATATATTTT. Its protein product is CASSQVPGALSGNTIYF.

Details on this clonotype: A single base separates this from a much larger clone, so it may be a read error. This chain links TRBV20-1 with TRBJ1-1; TRBD1 agrees at 9 bases. J lost 6 bases, V lost 6 bases, and 8 bases had no gene match. The CDR3 runs to 13 residues. CDR1 and CDR2 (germline): DFQATT, SNEGSKA (reference sequence). The DNA for the CDR3 is TGCAGTGCCTACGGACAGGGGAGGTCTGAAGCTTTCTTT. It translates to CSAYGQGRSEAFF.

This clonotype was picked up many times. V and J are TRBV12-5 and TRBJ1-1; maybe TRBD1 (6 bases). Germline loops: CDR1 LGHNT, CDR2 FRNRAP. The length of the CDR3 is 14 residues. V lost 7 bases and J lost 1, with 13 bases in between. The CDR3 DNA sequence: TGTGCTAGTGCCCACTCGACAGGGAACACTGAAGCTTTCTTT. It yields the protein CASAHSTGNTEAFF. Variable domain in full (rest from reference TRBV12-5 and TRBJ1-1): DARVTQTPRHKVTEMGQEVTMRCQPILGHNTVFWYRQTMMQGLELLAYFRNRAPLDDSGMPKDRFSAEMPDATLATLKIQPSEPRDSAVYFCASAHSTGNTEAFFGQGTRLTVV.

The V call is TRBV11-2, the J call TRBJ1-1; 9 nucleotides align to TRBD1. Germline lookup yields CDR1 SGHAT and CDR2 FQNNGV. The CDR3 is 13 residues long. Unmatched junction bases numbered 7, after V lost 4 bases and J lost 10 bases. CDR3 region: CASSWTGEMGAFF. CDR3 in DNA: TGTGCCAGCAGCTGGACAGGGGAAATGGGAGCTTTCTTT.

Comments on this clonotype: A much larger clonotype is one base distant, so this may be a read error. V and J are TRBV7-9 and TRBJ2-2; no clear D. There are 14 residues in the CDR3. The V end lost 10 bases, the J end lost 4 bases, and 16 bases lay between the germline ends. Germline lookup yields CDR1 SEHNR and CDR2 FQNEAQ (reference sequence). The CDR3 sequence: CAIRWPPSTGELFF. In DNA form, the CDR3 reads TGTGCCATCCGGTGGCCCCCGAGCACCGGGGAGCTGTTTTTT.

This clonotype was detected only once. The chain uses TRBV6-1 and TRBJ2-7; possibly TRBD1 for D (6 bases). This CDR3 has 13 amino acids. The V gene lost 4 bases and the J gene lost 4 bases, with 11 bases spanning the gap. Germline loops: CDR1 MNHNS, CDR2 SASEGT. The DNA for the CDR3 is TGTGCCAGCAGTGTCACAGGGTTTTACGAGCAGTACTTC. Its protein product is CASSVTGFYEQYF.

This clonotype was seen many times. This chain joins TRBV28 and TRBJ1-2; D possibly corresponds to TRBD1 (6 bases). V lost 3 bases, J lost 4 bases, and 21 bases lay in between. Germline CDR1 and CDR2: MDHEN and SYDVKM. This CDR3 contains 17 residues. Written as DNA, the CDR3 is TGTGCCAGCAGTTTCGGGGGCCTAAGGGAGGATCGCTATGGCTACACCTTC. It yields the protein CASSFGGLREDRYGYTF.

As to this clonotype: A much larger clone sits a single nucleotide away, making a read error possible. This chain uses TRBV12-3 or TRBV12-4 with TRBJ1-5, with D unresolved. V dropped 5 bases and J dropped 6 bases, with 8 bases sitting between them. CDR3 length equals 12 residues. The CDR3 region has the DNA TGTGCCAGCAGTCCTCCCAGTCAGCCCCAGCATTTT. Protein: CASSPPSQPQHF.

This clonotype was observed many times. This chain joins TRBV11-2 and TRBJ2-5, with D hard to call. Germline V lookup: CDR1 SGHAT, CDR2 FQNNGV. V was trimmed by 0 bases and J by 6 bases, leaving 11 bases between them. The CDR3 is made up of 14 amino acids. As DNA, the CDR3 is TGTGCCAGCAGCTTAGAAGGTCCCTTCCAGACCCAGTACTTC. The encoded protein is CASSLEGPFQTQYF.